One sample yielded the 31 T cell receptor beta chains listed below, sequenced in a study of cytomegalovirus exposure and HLA in healthy donors. With 60 Vbeta and 13 Jbeta primers, the PCR was carried out. Clones were sequenced by immunoSEQ multiplex PCR, and TCRdb holds only the in-frame ones, with some missing. The repertoire holds some 110,000 clones, with around 76% as singletons. Sequencing was carried out using PBMCs. Receptor source: a man in his fifties or sixties in good health and CMV-seropositive.

The V gene is TRBV4-3, the J gene TRBJ1-2, with 7 bases matching TRBD1. Germline assignment: CDR1 LGHNA and CDR2 YSLEER. CDR3 size: 16 residues. The V gene end was trimmed by 3 bases and the J gene end by 4 bases; junction bases not matched to a gene: 11. The CDR3 loop reads CASSQAENRGSYGYTF. The CDR3 bases are TGCGCCAGCAGCCAGGCCGAGAACAGGGGAAGCTATGGCTACACCTTC.

The chain employs TRBV10-2 and TRBJ2-7; 8 bases are a match to TRBD1. V was clipped by 5 bases and J by 3 bases; unmatched bases: 0. The CDR3 totals 12 residues. Germline V gene lookup returns CDR1 WSHSY and CDR2 SAAADI. In nucleotides, the CDR3 is TGCGCCAGCAGTACAGGGGGCTACGAGCAGTACTTC. As protein: CASSTGGYEQYF.

The gene calls are TRBV6-6 and TRBJ2-1; TRBD1 agrees at 7 bases. J gave up 9 bases and V 5 bases, and 4 bases lay outside the gene matches. Germline CDR1 and CDR2: MNHNY and SVGAGI (reference sequence). The length of the CDR3 is 12 residues. The CDR3 sequence is CASSTGAGEQFF. In nucleotides, the CDR3 is TGTGCCAGCAGTACAGGGGCGGGTGAGCAGTTCTTC.

This clone has only one observation. The rearrangement links TRBV7-9 to TRBJ2-7; D call uncertain. V shed 2 bases and J shed 2 bases, with 10 bases lying between them. From germline, CDR1 is SEHNR and CDR2 FQNEAQ (reference sequence). There are 14 residues in the CDR3. The CDR3 sequence is CASSLIDSAYEQYF. As DNA, the CDR3 is TGTGCCAGCAGCTTAATCGACTCGGCCTACGAGCAGTACTTC. The full variable domain, completed using reference TRBV7-9 and TRBJ2-7, is DTGVSQNPRHKITKRGQNVTFRCDPISEHNRLYWYRQTLGQGPEFLTYFQNEAQLEKSRLLSDRFSAERPKGSFSTLEIQRTEQGDSAMYLCASSLIDSAYEQYFGPGTRLTVT.

This clone has more than one count but fewer than ten. This rearrangement joins TRBV6-5 to TRBJ1-1; D is ambiguous. Germline loops: CDR1 MNHEY, CDR2 SVGAGI. Trimming removed 7 bases from V and 8 bases from J, with 11 bases in between. This CDR3 is built from 11 residues. Here the CDR3 reads CASMRVEEAFF. The CDR3 DNA follows: TGTGCCAGCATGCGAGTAGAAGAAGCTTTCTTT.

The rearrangement joins TRBV28 to TRBJ1-4, with D perhaps matching TRBD1 (6 bases). Trimming left V 5 bases short and J 8 bases short, with 21 bases between. The CDR3 consists of 16 residues. In germline, CDR1 is MDHEN, CDR2 SYDVKM. This CDR3 reads CASSPPIGGAREKLFF. DNA for the CDR3: TGTGCCAGCAGTCCTCCCATAGGGGGGGCCCGGGAAAAACTGTTTTTT.

The V gene is TRBV29-1, the J gene TRBJ1-2, with 7 bases that match TRBD1. From germline, CDR1 is SQVTM and CDR2 ANQGSEA. Trimming at V came to 3 bases and at J to 5 bases, leaving 9 bases not matched to a gene. The CDR3 is made up of 14 amino acids. CDR3 DNA: TGCAGCGTTGATGGACAGGCGCCTGGGTATGGCTACACCTTC. Translated: CSVDGQAPGYGYTF.

V usage is TRBV25-1 and J usage is TRBJ2-1; no clear D gene. The CDR3 covers 15 residues. Germline V gives CDR1 MGHDK, CDR2 SYGVNS. Trimming shortened V by 8 bases and J by 0 bases, and 14 bases separated the two germline ends. In DNA form, the CDR3 reads TGTGCCAGCGTCCCGATGGAGAGCTCCTACAATGAGCAGTTCTTC. Protein: CASVPMESSYNEQFF.

The CDR3 sequence: CASSAGQIEGNTIYF. The DNA for the CDR3 is TGTGCCAGCTCAGCCGGACAAATCGAGGGAAACACCATATATTTT. The chain combines TRBV18 with TRBJ1-3, with D perhaps matching TRBD1 (5 bases). The CDR3 sequence is 15 residues long. Germline V lookup: CDR1 KGHSH, CDR2 LQKENI. The V gene lost 5 bases and the J gene lost 4 bases, with 15 bases spanning the gap.

The rearrangement uses TRBV5-4 and TRBJ1-4, with D tentatively TRBD1 (5 bases). This CDR3 comprises 15 residues. Germline values: CDR1 SGHNT, CDR2 YYREEE (reference sequence). Trimming shortened V by 4 bases and J by 3 bases, and 13 bases separated the two germline ends. As DNA, the CDR3 is TGTGCCAGCAGCCCGCAGGGTGGGGCTAATGAAAAACTGTTTTTT. Protein sequence: CASSPQGGANEKLFF.

This chain connects TRBV9 to TRBJ2-2; D is unresolved. V was shortened by 2 bases and J by 1 base, with 3 bases between the two germline ends. CDR1 SGDLS and CDR2 YYNGEE come from the germline V gene. The CDR3 is 13 amino acids. The CDR3: CASSVQNTGELFF. DNA for the CDR3: TGTGCCAGCAGCGTCCAGAACACCGGGGAGCTGTTTTTT.

CDR3 nucleotide sequence: TGTGCCAGCAGCTCAAACCGGGACAGGGGACCGAACACTGAAGCTTTCTTT. Translation: CASSSNRDRGPNTEAFF. The chain has TRBV7-9 and TRBJ1-1; 10 bases are shared with TRBD1. Per the germline V gene, CDR1 is SEHNR and CDR2 is FQNEAQ (reference sequence). This CDR3 contains 17 residues. V dropped 4 bases and J dropped 1; count of bases not matched to a gene: 9.

The V call is TRBV5-6, the J call TRBJ2-3, with a possible D match to TRBD1 (7 bases). Germline V gene data show CDR1 as SGHDT and CDR2 as YYEEEE. V gave up 2 bases and J gave up 6 bases, with 19 bases separating them. CDR3 length equals 16 residues. CDR3 coding DNA: TGTGCCAGCAGCTTTTATCAGGGGGGCCAAGGTGATACGCAGTATTTT. This gives the protein CASSFYQGGQGDTQYF.

This clone was found once. CDR3 sequence (DNA): TGTGCCAGCAGCCGCGGCGGTGAAGCTTTCTTT. Amino acids: CASSRGGEAFF. The chain couples TRBV5-4 to TRBJ1-1; no reliable D call. V was trimmed by 4 bases and J by 7 bases, leaving 8 bases between them. The germline V gene encodes CDR1 SGHNT and CDR2 YYREEE (reference sequence). The CDR3 has 11 amino acids.

The chain recombines TRBV2 with TRBJ1-5; tentatively, D is TRBD1 (5 bases). The germline CDR1 and CDR2 sequences are SNHLY and FYNNEI. Trimming stripped 5 bases from V and 1 base from J, with 9 bases between. The length of the CDR3 is 14 residues. Here the CDR3 reads CASSTQGSNQPQHF. DNA of the CDR3: TGTGCCAGCAGTACCCAGGGCAGCAATCAGCCCCAGCATTTT.

The chain joins TRBV2 to TRBJ1-5, with 7 bases aligning to TRBD1. Germline trimming cut 6 bases from V and 0 bases from J; bases unmatched to any gene: 5. CDR1 SNHLY and CDR2 FYNNEI come from the germline V gene. This CDR3 contains 15 residues. The CDR3 reads CASSIQGYSNQPQHF. The CDR3 DNA sequence: TGTGCCAGCAGCATACAGGGGTATAGCAATCAGCCCCAGCATTTT.

The rearrangement joins TRBV7-2 to TRBJ2-2; 8 bases map to TRBD2. The germline CDR1 and CDR2 sequences are SGHTA and FQGNSA. The CDR3 length is 13 residues. The ends lost 5 bases at V and 6 bases at J; junction bases unmatched: 2. As DNA, the CDR3 is TGTGCCAGCAGCGTCGGGGGGGCCGGGGAGCTGTTTTTT. Protein product: CASSVGGAGELFF.

This chain uses TRBV18 with TRBJ1-2; 7 bases agree with TRBD1. The CDR3 has 13 amino acids. CDR1 KGHSH and CDR2 LQKENI come from the germline V gene. V shed 6 bases, J shed 4 bases, and the junction held 5 bases outside the gene matches. DNA of the CDR3: TGTGCCAGCTCGAGGGGGCAGGGCTATGGCTACACCTTC. Amino acids: CASSRGQGYGYTF.

This clone was recorded only once. The chain couples TRBV20-1 to TRBJ2-7; TRBD1 agrees at 7 bases. The germline V gene has CDR1 DFQATT and CDR2 SNEGSKA (reference sequence). CDR3 length: 11 residues. V dropped 3 bases and J dropped 12; count of bases not matched to a gene: 8. CDR3 residues: CSASDRARRYF. The CDR3 nucleotides read TGCAGTGCTAGTGACAGGGCACGACGGTACTTC.

The chain uses TRBV12-5 and TRBJ2-2; 9 positions match TRBD1. The ends lost 4 bases at V and 4 bases at J; junction bases unmatched: 7. CDR3 length: 16 amino acids. Germline loops: CDR1 LGHNT, CDR2 FRNRAP. CDR3 coding DNA: TGTGCTAGTGGTTCTCTCCGGGACAGGGTCACCGGGGAGCTGTTTTTT. Translation: CASGSLRDRVTGELFF.

Worth noting for this clone: In this CDR3 the conserved last residue, phenylalanine or tryptophan, is missing, so a read error is likely. The gene calls are TRBV9 and TRBJ2-6; TRBD1 agrees at 9 bases. The CDR3 is 15 residues long. Germline loops: CDR1 SGDLS, CDR2 YYNGEE. Trimming took 6 bases from V and 1 from J; bases not matched to a gene: 2. The CDR3 spells CASKGQGSGANVLTL. The DNA for the CDR3 is TGTGCCAGCAAAGGACAGGGGTCTGGGGCCAACGTCCTGACTCTC.

The chain is built from TRBV4-1 and TRBJ1-6, with 11 positions matching TRBD1. The CDR3 totals 16 residues. J gave up 4 bases and V 4 bases, and 3 bases lay outside the gene matches. The V gene's germline CDR1 is MGHRA and CDR2 YSYEKL. The CDR3 spells CASSRGTGGYNSPLHF. The CDR3 coding sequence is TGCGCCAGCAGCCGAGGGACAGGGGGTTATAATTCACCCCTCCACTTT.

The genes are TRBV28 and TRBJ2-2; 16 nucleotides match TRBD2. This CDR3 comprises 18 residues. V lost 5 bases to trimming and J lost 6 bases; unmatched junction nucleotides: 9. Germline CDR1 MDHEN, CDR2 SYDVKM. The CDR3 sequence: CASSVGTSGRATSGELFF. The CDR3 region has the DNA TGTGCCAGCAGTGTCGGGACTAGCGGGAGGGCCACATCCGGGGAGCTGTTTTTT.

This clone came up a few times. This chain joins TRBV7-2 and TRBJ1-2; no firm D call. CDR1 is SGHTA, CDR2 FQGNSA, per germline. This CDR3 comprises 15 residues. The V end was cut by 4 bases, the J end by 7 bases, with 19 bases between. This CDR3 is CASSSSYWGEGGYTF. As DNA, the CDR3 is TGTGCCAGCAGCTCCTCCTACTGGGGAGAGGGTGGCTACACCTTC. The full variable domain, in which reference TRBV7-2 and TRBJ1-2 provide the parts outside the CDR3, is GAGVSQSPSNKVTEKGKDVELRCDPISGHTALYWYRQSLGQGLEFLIYFQGNSAPDKSGLPSDRFSAERTGGSVSTLTIQRTQQEDSAVYLCASSSSYWGEGGYTFGSGTRLTVV.

The chain couples TRBV5-1 to TRBJ2-5; D possibly corresponds to TRBD2 (7 bases). The closer fit of TRBJ2-7 to the DNA end suggests the J call may be wrong. The germline gives CDR1 SGHRS, CDR2 YFSETQ. The CDR3 spans 14 residues. The CDR3 DNA reads TGCGCCAGCGCGGGGGCAGTGAGCTCCTACGAGCAGTACTTC. Translating it yields CASAGAVSSYEQYF.

The chain uses TRBV4-2 and TRBJ2-1; 11 nucleotides align to TRBD1. The CDR3 covers 16 residues. V was clipped by 4 bases and J by 8 bases; unmatched bases: 10. CDR1 is LGHNA, CDR2 YNFKEQ, per germline. The DNA of the CDR3 is TGTGCCAGCAGCCCATCGACCGGACAGGGGGCCTATGAGCAGTTCTTC. This sequence encodes CASSPSTGQGAYEQFF.

The V gene is TRBV19, the J gene TRBJ1-4, with D hard to call. The germline CDR1 and CDR2 sequences are LNHDA and SQIVND (reference sequence). V was clipped by 2 bases and J by 2 bases, with 15 bases between them. There are 17 residues in the CDR3. CDR3 sequence reads: CASSIYRPLDTNEKLFF. The CDR3 nucleotides read TGTGCCAGTAGTATATACAGACCATTAGATACTAATGAAAAACTGTTTTTT. Full variable domain (remainder filled in from reference TRBV19 and TRBJ1-4): DGGITQSPKYLFRKEGQNVTLSCEQNLNHDAMYWYRQDPGQGLRLIYYSQIVNDFQKGDIAEGYSVSREKKESFPLTVTSAQKNPTAFYLCASSIYRPLDTNEKLFFGSGTQLSVL.

V and J are TRBV5-4 and TRBJ2-5; D may be TRBD2 (6 bases). Germline V gene lookup returns CDR1 SGHNT and CDR2 YYREEE (reference sequence). This CDR3 comprises 14 residues. The germline V and J ends were trimmed by 5 bases and 5 bases, with 16 bases remaining between them. CDR3 nucleotides: TGTGCCAGCAGGGATGCCGGACTAAAGGAGACCCAGTACTTC. Protein sequence: CASRDAGLKETQYF.

DNA for the CDR3: TGCGCCAGCAGTGAGATAGGTAGCGGGGACAATGAGCAGTTCTTC. This codes for CASSEIGSGDNEQFF. This chain uses TRBV10-1 with TRBJ2-1, with 8 bases that match TRBD2. Per the germline V gene, CDR1 is WNHNN and CDR2 is SYGVQD (reference sequence). This CDR3 is 15 amino acids long. V was pared by 2 bases and J by 5 bases, with 5 bases of the junction left unmatched.

The V gene is TRBV6-5, the J gene TRBJ1-1, with a possible D match to TRBD1 (6 bases). The CDR3 has 15 amino acids. V gave up 5 bases and J gave up 1 base, with 14 bases separating them. Germline CDR1 and CDR2: MNHEY and SVGAGI. The CDR3 sequence: CASSRRDRKNTEAFF. The CDR3 DNA sequence: TGTGCCAGCAGTCGCAGAGACAGGAAGAACACTGAAGCTTTCTTT.

The rearrangement links TRBV10-3 to TRBJ1-2, with D maybe TRBD1 (5 bases). Germline V gene data show CDR1 as ENHRY and CDR2 as SYGVKD. The V end was cut by 4 bases, the J end by 4 bases, with 16 bases between. This CDR3 has 15 amino acids. CDR3: CAISGLQGRIYGYTF. The DNA of the CDR3 is TGTGCCATCAGTGGCCTCCAGGGTAGAATCTATGGCTACACCTTC.